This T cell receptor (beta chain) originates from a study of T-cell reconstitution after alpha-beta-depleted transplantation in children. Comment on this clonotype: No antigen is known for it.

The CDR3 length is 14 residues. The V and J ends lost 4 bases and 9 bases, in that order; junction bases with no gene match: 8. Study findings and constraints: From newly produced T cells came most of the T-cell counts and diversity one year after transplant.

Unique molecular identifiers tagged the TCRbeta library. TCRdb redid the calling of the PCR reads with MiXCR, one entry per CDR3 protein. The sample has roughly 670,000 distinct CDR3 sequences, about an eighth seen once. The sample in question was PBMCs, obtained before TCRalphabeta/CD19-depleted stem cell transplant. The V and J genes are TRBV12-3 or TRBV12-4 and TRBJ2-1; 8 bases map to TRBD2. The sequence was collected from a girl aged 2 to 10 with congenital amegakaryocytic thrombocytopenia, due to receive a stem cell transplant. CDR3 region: CASSWGTSGGEQFF. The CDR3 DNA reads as TGTGCCAGCAGTTGGGGAACTAGCGGTGGTGAGCAGTTCTTC.